These 8 T cell receptor beta chains came from one sample sequenced in a study of blood T cell repertoires in COVID-19 (dated by TCRdb to 2018 to 2021). The library came from the immunoSEQ multiplex PCR assay. Sourced from immuneACCESS, this table was stored by TCRdb with only in-frame sequences that have V and J called. A share of the clones is absent; for the studies checked, an unresolved V gene accounts for under half, and the remainder has no known explanation. For this sample there are tens of thousands of clones; almost 80% appear just once. The ten largest clones represent approximately 33% of the sample. The specimen sequenced was peripheral blood. The origin of the receptors is an elderly woman with acute or convalescent COVID-19.

In DNA, the CDR3 is TGCAGCGGCCGACAGGTCACGTCGTCCGAAGCTTTCTTT. Its protein product is CSGRQVTSSEAFF. The chain has TRBV29-1 and TRBJ1-1; D might be TRBD1 (6 bases). Trimming left V 7 bases short and J 8 bases short, with 20 bases between. This CDR3 region has 13 residues. The germline V gene encodes CDR1 SQVTM and CDR2 ANQGSEA.

V is TRBV5-1 and J is TRBJ2-3; 7 nucleotides agree with TRBD2. This CDR3 is 14 amino acids long. V gave up 9 bases and J gave up 6 bases; unmatched junction bases: 13. Germline CDR1 SGHRS, CDR2 YFSETQ. The CDR3 region has the DNA TGCGCCACCAAACCAGGGACGGGGGGTGATACGCAGTATTTT. Its translation is CATKPGTGGDTQYF.

This chain connects TRBV9 to TRBJ2-7, with D possibly matching TRBD1 (6 bases). CDR1 and CDR2 (germline): SGDLS, YYNGEE. V shed 3 bases and J shed 2 bases, with 15 bases lying between them. The CDR3 runs to 15 residues. The CDR3 loop reads CASSAQVDSTYEQYF. As DNA, the CDR3 is TGTGCCAGCAGCGCTCAAGTGGACAGTACCTACGAGCAGTACTTC. Together with reference TRBV9 and TRBJ2-7, the CDR3 gives the full variable domain: DSGVTQTPKHLITATGQRVTLRCSPRSGDLSVYWYQQSLDQGLQFLIQYYNGEERAKGNILERFSAQQFPDLHSELNLSSLELGDSALYFCASSAQVDSTYEQYFGPGTRLTVT.

This clone turned up a few times. V is TRBV15 and J is TRBJ2-5; D is unresolved. V was pared by 4 bases and J by 0 bases, with 9 bases between. The length of the CDR3 is 14 residues. Per germline, CDR1 LNHNV and CDR2 YYDKDF (reference sequence). This chain's CDR3 is CATSKGQDQETQYF. The CDR3 DNA follows: TGTGCCACCAGCAAAGGCCAGGACCAAGAGACCCAGTACTTC. The full variable domain, completed using reference TRBV15 and TRBJ2-5, is DAMVIQNPRYQVTQFGKPVTLSCSQTLNHNVMYWYQQKSSQAPKLLFHYYDKDFNNEADTPDNFQSRRPNTSFCFLDIRSPGLGDTAMYLCATSKGQDQETQYFGPGTRLLVL.

The V and J genes are TRBV7-2 and TRBJ2-7; 8 bases line up with TRBD2. V lost 2 bases and J lost 2; bases outside the gene matches: 2. The CDR3 spans 14 residues. Germline assignment: CDR1 SGHTA and CDR2 FQGNSA. CDR3 sequence: CASSLPGLAYEQYF. The CDR3 nucleotides are TGTGCCAGCAGCTTACCGGGACTAGCCTACGAGCAGTACTTC. Using reference TRBV7-2 and TRBJ2-7 for the parts outside the CDR3, the full variable domain is GAGVSQSPSNKVTEKGKDVELRCDPISGHTALYWYRQSLGQGLEFLIYFQGNSAPDKSGLPSDRFSAERTGGSVSTLTIQRTQQEDSAVYLCASSLPGLAYEQYFGPGTRLTVT.

V usage is TRBV28 and J usage is TRBJ1-2; possibly TRBD1 for D (5 bases). Trimming removed 5 bases at V and 2 bases at J, with 15 bases between. The CDR3 has 15 amino acids. Germline values: CDR1 MDHEN, CDR2 SYDVKM. The CDR3 DNA is TGTGCCAGCAGTATTCAGGGATTTGCCAACTATGGCTACACCTTC. It encodes CASSIQGFANYGYTF.

The rearrangement uses TRBV6-2 or TRBV6-3 and TRBJ2-3, with 10 bases that match TRBD2. Germline V gene lookup returns CDR1 MNHEY and CDR2 SVGEGT. The CDR3 is made up of 14 amino acids. J lost 6 bases, V lost 8 bases, and 8 bases had no gene match. The CDR3 is CASRQREGRDTQYF. The CDR3 region has the DNA TGTGCCAGCCGCCAGCGGGAGGGCCGGGATACGCAGTATTTT.

This clone was seen a single time. This sequence joins TRBV2 and TRBJ2-7; D perhaps matches TRBD1 (6 bases). There are 14 residues in the CDR3. The germline V and J ends were trimmed by 7 bases and 5 bases, with 18 bases remaining between them. Germline V CDR1 and CDR2: SNHLY, FYNNEI. The CDR3 DNA sequence: TGTGCCAGCACTATACAGGGAATTAGGAACGAGCAGTACTTC. Residues: CASTIQGIRNEQYF.